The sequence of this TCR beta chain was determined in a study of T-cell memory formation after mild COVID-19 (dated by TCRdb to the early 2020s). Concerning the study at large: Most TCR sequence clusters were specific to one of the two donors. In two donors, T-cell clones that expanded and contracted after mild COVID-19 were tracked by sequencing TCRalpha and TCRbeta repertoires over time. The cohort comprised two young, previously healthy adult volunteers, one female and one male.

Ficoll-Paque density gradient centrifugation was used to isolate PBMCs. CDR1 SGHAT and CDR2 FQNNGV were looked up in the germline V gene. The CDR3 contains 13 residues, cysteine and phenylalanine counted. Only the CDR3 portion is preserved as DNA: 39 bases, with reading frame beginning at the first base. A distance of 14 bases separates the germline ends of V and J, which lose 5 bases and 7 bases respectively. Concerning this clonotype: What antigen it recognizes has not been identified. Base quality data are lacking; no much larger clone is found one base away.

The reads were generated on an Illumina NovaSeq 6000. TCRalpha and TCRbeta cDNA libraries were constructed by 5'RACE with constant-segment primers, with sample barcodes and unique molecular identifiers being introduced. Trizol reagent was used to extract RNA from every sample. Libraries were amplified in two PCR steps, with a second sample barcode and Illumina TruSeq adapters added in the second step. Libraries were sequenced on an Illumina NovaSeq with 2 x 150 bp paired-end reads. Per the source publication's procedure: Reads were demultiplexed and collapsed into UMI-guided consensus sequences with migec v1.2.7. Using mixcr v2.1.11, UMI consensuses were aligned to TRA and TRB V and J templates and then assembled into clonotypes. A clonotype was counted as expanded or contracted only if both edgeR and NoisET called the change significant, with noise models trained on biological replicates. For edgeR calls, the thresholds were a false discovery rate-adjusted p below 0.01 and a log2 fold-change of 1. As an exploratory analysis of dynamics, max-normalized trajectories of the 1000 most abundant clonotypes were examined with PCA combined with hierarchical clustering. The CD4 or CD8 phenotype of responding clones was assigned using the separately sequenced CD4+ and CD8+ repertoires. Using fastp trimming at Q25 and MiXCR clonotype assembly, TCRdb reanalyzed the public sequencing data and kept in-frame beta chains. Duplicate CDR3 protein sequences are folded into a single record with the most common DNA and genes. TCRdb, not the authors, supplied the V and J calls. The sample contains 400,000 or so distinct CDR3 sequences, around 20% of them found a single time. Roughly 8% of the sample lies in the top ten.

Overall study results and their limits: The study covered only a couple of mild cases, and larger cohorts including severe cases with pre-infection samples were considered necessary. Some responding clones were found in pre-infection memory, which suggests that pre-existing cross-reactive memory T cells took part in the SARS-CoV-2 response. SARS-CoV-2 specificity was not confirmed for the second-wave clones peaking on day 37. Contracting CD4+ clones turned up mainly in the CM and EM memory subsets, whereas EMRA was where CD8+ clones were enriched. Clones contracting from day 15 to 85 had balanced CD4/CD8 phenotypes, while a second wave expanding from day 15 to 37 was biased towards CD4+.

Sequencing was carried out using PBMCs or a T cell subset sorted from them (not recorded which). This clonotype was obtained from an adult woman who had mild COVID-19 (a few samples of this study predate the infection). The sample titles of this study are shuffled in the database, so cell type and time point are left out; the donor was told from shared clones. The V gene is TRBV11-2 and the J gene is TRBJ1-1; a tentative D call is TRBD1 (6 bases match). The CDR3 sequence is CASSGRGTGEAFF. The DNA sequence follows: TGTGCCAGCAGCGGGAGGGGGACGGGTGAAGCTTTCTTT.